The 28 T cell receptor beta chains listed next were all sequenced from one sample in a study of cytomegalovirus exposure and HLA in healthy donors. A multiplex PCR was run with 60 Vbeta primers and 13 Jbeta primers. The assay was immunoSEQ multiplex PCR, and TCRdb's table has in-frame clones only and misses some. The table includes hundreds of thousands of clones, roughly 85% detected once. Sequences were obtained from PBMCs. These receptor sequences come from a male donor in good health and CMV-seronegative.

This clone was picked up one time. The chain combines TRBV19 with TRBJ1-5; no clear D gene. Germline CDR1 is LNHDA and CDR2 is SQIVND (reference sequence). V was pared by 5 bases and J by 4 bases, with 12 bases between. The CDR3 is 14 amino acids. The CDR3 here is CASSASRGNQPQHF. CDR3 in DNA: TGTGCCAGTAGTGCAAGTAGAGGGAATCAGCCCCAGCATTTT.

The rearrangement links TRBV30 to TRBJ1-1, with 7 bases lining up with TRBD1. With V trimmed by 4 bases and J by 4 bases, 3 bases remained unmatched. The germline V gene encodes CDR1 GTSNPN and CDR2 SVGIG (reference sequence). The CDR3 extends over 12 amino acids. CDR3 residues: CAWTNRGTEAFF. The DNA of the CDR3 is TGTGCCTGGACCAACAGGGGCACTGAAGCTTTCTTT. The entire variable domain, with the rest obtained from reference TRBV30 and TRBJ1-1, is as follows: SQTIHQWPATLVQPVGSPLSLECTVEGTSNPNLYWYRQAAGRGLQLLFYSVGIGQISSEVPQNLSASRPQDRQFILSSKKLLLSDSGFYLCAWTNRGTEAFFGQGTRLTVV.

Here the CDR3 DNA reads TGTGCCAGCCCTTACTCGGACAGGGGCACTGAAGCTTTCTTT. This sequence encodes CASPYSDRGTEAFF. The chain joins TRBV7-2 to TRBJ1-1; 9 bases agree with TRBD1. CDR1 is SGHTA and CDR2 is FQGNSA in the germline V gene. With V trimmed by 8 bases and J by 4 bases, 8 bases remained unmatched. The CDR3 consists of 14 residues.

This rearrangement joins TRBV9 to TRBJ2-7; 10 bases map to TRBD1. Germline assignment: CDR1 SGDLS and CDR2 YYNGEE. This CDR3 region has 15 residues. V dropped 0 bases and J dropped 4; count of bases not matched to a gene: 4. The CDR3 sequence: CASSVAGTGAYEQYF. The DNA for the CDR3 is TGTGCCAGCAGCGTAGCCGGGACAGGGGCGTACGAGCAGTACTTC.

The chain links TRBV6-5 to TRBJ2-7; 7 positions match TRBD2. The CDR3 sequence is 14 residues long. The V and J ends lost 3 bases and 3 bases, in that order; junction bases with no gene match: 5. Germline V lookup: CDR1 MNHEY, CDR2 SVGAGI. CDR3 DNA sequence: TGTGCCAGCAGTTATGGGGGAGGGAGCTACGAGCAGTACTTC. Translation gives CASSYGGGSYEQYF.

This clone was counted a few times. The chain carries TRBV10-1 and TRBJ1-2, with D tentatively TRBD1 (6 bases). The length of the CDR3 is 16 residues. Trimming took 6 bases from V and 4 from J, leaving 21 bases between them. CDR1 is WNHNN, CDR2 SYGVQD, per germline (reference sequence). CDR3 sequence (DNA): TGCGCCAGCAGGAAGGTGGTGCAGGGACACAGCTATGGCTACACCTTC. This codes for CASRKVVQGHSYGYTF.

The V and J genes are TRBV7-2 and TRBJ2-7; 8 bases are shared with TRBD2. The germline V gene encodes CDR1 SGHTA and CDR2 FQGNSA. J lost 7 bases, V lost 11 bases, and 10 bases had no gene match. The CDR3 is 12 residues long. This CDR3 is CAVSGRGREQYF. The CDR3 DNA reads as TGTGCCGTAAGCGGGAGAGGAAGGGAGCAGTACTTC.

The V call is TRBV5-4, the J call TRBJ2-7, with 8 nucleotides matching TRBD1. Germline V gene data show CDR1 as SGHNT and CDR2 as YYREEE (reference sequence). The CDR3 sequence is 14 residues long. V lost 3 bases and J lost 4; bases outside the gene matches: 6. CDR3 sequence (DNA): TGTGCCAGCAGCTCCAGAACAGGGGGGTACGAGCAGTACTTC. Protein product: CASSSRTGGYEQYF.

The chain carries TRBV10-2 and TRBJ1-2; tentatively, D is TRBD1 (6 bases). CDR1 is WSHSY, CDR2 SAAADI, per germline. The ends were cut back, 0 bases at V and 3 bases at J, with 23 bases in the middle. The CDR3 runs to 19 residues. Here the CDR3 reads CASSESSVGGLSSYYGYTF. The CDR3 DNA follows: TGCGCCAGCAGTGAGTCGTCGGTGGGGGGGCTAAGTAGTTACTATGGCTACACCTTC.

The CDR3 coding sequence is TGTGCCAGCAGTCCGGACAGGGTCAGCTCACCCCTCCACTTT. This gives the protein CASSPDRVSSPLHF. The chain links TRBV28 to TRBJ1-6, with 8 bases that match TRBD1. V lost 5 bases and J lost 10; bases outside the gene matches: 7. Per germline, CDR1 MDHEN and CDR2 SYDVKM. The CDR3 length is 14 residues.

In DNA form, the CDR3 reads TGTGCCAGCAGCTTAGGCGGGAGGGGGCGCGAGCAGTACTTC. Translated, it gives CASSLGGRGREQYF. V and J are TRBV7-9 and TRBJ2-7; 9 bases match TRBD2. V lost 1 base to trimming and J lost 6 bases; unmatched junction nucleotides: 4. The CDR3 is 14 amino acids. Germline V gives CDR1 SEHNR, CDR2 FQNEAQ (reference sequence).

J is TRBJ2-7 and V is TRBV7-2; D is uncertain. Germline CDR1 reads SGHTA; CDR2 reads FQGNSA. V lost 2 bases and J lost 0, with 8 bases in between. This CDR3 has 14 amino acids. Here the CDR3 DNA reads TGTGCCAGCAGCTTATGGAGTAGCTCCTACGAGCAGTACTTC. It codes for CASSLWSSSYEQYF.

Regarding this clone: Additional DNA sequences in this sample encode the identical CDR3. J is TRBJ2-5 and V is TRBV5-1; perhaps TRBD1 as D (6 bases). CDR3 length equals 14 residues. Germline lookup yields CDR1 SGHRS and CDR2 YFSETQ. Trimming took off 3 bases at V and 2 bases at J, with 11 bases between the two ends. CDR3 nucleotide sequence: TGCGCCAGCAGCTCGGGACATCCGCAAGAGACCCAGTACTTC. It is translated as CASSSGHPQETQYF.

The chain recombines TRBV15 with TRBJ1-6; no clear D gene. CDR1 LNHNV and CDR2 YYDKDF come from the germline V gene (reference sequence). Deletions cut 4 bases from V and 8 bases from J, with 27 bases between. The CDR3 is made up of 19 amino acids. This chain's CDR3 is CATSKHIPQRLNIDSPLHF. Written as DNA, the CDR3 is TGTGCCACCAGCAAACATATTCCTCAGAGACTAAACATAGATTCACCCCTCCACTTT.

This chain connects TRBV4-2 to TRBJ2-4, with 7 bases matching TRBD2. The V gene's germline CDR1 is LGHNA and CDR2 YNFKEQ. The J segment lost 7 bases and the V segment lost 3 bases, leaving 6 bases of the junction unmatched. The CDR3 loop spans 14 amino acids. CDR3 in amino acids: CASSQGRELNIQYF. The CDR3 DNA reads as TGTGCCAGCAGCCAGGGGCGGGAGTTGAACATTCAGTACTTC.

This chain's CDR3 is CASKGGSSYNEQFF. The DNA of the CDR3 is TGTGCCAGCAAGGGCGGGAGTTCCTACAATGAGCAGTTCTTC. The chain links TRBV27 to TRBJ2-1; 7 nucleotides agree with TRBD2. The CDR3 is made up of 14 amino acids. V dropped 7 bases and J dropped 1; count of bases not matched to a gene: 4. CDR1 and CDR2 from the germline V gene are MNHEY and SMNVEV (reference sequence).

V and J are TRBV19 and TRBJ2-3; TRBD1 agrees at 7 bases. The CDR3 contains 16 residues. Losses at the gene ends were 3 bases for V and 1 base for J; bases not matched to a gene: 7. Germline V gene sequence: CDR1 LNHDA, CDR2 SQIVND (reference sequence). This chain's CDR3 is CASSISGTARTDTQYF. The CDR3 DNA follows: TGTGCCAGTAGTATCTCCGGGACAGCGCGCACAGATACGCAGTATTTT.

DNA of the CDR3: TGTGCCAGCAGCGGGACTAGCGGGACCACAGATACGCAGTATTTT. Protein product: CASSGTSGTTDTQYF. J is TRBJ2-3 and V is TRBV6-4, with 13 bases fitting TRBD2. V lost 6 bases and J lost 2; bases outside the gene matches: 2. CDR3 length: 15 residues. Germline values: CDR1 MRHNA, CDR2 SNTAGT.

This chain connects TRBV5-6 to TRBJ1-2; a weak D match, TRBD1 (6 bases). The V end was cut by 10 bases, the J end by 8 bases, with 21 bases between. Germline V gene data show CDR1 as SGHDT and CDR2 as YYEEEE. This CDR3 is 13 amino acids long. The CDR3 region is CAFPGEGGEGYTF. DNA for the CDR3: TGTGCCTTCCCGGGGGAGGGGGGAGAGGGCTACACCTTC.

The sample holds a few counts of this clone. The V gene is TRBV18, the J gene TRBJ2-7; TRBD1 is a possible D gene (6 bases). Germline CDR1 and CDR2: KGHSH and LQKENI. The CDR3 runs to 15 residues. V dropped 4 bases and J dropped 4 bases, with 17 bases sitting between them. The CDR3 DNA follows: TGTGCCAGCTCACAGCTCCCGGGACAAGGATACGAGCAGTACTTC. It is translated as CASSQLPGQGYEQYF. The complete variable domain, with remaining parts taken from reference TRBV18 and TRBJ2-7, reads NAGVMQNPRHLVRRRGQEARLRCSPMKGHSHVYWYRQLPEEGLKFMVYLQKENIIDESGMPKERFSAEFPKEGPSILRIQQVVRGDSAAYFCASSQLPGQGYEQYFGPGTRLTVT.

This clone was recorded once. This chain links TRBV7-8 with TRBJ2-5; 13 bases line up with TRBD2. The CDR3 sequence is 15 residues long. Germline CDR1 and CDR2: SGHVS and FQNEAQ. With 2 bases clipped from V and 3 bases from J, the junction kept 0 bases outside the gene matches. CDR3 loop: CASSLTSGREETQYF. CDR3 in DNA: TGTGCCAGCAGCTTAACTAGCGGGAGGGAAGAGACCCAGTACTTC.

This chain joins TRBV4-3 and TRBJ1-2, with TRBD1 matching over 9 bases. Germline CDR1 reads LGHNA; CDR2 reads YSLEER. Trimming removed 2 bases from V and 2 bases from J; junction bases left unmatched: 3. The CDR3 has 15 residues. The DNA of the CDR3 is TGCGCCAGCAGCCAAATGGGACAGGGAAACTATGGCTACACCTTC. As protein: CASSQMGQGNYGYTF.

CDR3 nucleotide sequence: TGTGCCAGCAGCCCACGGACAGGGGCGGGCAATCAGCCCCAGCATTTT. It specifies CASSPRTGAGNQPQHF. V and J are TRBV7-2 and TRBJ1-5; 9 bases are a match to TRBD1. CDR3 length equals 16 residues. CDR1 and CDR2 from the germline V gene are SGHTA and FQGNSA. After removal of 5 bases from V and 2 bases from J, the junction contained 7 bases not matched to a gene.

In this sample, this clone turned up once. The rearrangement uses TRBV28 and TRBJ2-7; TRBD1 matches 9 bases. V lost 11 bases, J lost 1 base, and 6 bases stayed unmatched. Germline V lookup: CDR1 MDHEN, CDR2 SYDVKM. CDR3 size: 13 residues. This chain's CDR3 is CASQGARSYEQYF. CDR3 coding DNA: TGTGCCTCACAGGGGGCGCGTTCCTACGAGCAGTACTTC. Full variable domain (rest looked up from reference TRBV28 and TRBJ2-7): DVKVTQSSRYLVKRTGEKVFLECVQDMDHENMFWYRQDPGLGLRLIYFSYDVKMKEKGDIPEGYSVSREKKERFSLILESASTNQTSMYLCASQGARSYEQYFGPGTRLTVT.

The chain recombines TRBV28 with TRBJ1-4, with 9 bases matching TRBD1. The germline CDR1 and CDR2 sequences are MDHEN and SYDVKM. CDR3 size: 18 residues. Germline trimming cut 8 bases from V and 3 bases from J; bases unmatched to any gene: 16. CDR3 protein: CASGLTGTGRRANEKLFF. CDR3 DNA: TGTGCCAGCGGACTGACCGGGACAGGGCGCCGAGCTAATGAAAAACTGTTTTTT.

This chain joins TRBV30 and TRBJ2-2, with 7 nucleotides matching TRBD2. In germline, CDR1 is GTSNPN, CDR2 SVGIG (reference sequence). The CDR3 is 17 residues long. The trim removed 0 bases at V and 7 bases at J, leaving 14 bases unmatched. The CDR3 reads CAWSVPWRERVNGELFF. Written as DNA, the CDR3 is TGTGCCTGGAGTGTACCCTGGCGGGAGAGGGTTAACGGGGAGCTGTTTTTT. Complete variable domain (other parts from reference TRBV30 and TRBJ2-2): SQTIHQWPATLVQPVGSPLSLECTVEGTSNPNLYWYRQAAGRGLQLLFYSVGIGQISSEVPQNLSASRPQDRQFILSSKKLLLSDSGFYLCAWSVPWRERVNGELFFGEGSRLTVL.

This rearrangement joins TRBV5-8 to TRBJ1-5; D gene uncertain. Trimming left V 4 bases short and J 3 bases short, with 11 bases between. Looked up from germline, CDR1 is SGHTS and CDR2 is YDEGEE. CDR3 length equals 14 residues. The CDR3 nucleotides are TGTGCCAGCAGCCGGACTCTCTTCAATCAGCCCCAGCATTTT. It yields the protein CASSRTLFNQPQHF.

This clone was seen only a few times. CDR3 bases: TGTGCCAGCAGCTCCGGGATCCGAGAGACCCAGTACTTC. Its translation: CASSSGIRETQYF. The chain links TRBV13 to TRBJ2-5; D is possibly TRBD2 (5 bases). Trimming shortened V by 4 bases and J by 4 bases, and 10 bases separated the two germline ends. Per germline, CDR1 PRHDT and CDR2 FYEKMQ (reference sequence). The CDR3 is 13 residues long.